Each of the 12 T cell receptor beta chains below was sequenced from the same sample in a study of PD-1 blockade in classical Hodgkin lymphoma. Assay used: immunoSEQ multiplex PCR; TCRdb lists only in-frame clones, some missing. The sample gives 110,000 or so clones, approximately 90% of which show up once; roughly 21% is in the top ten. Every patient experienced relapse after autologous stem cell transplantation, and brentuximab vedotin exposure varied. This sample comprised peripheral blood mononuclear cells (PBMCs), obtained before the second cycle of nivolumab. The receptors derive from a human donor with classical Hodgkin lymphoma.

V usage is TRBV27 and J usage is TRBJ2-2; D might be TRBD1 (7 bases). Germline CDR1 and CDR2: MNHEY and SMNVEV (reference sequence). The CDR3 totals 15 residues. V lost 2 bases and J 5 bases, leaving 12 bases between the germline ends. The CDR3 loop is CASSLAGQLTGELFF. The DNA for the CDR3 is TGTGCCAGCAGTTTAGCGGGACAGCTAACCGGGGAGCTGTTTTTT.

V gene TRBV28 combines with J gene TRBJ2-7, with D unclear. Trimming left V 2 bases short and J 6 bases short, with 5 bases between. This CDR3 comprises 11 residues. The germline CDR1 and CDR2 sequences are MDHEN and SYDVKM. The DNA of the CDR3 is TGTGCCAGCAGTTTAAGGGCCGAGCAGTACTTC. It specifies CASSLRAEQYF. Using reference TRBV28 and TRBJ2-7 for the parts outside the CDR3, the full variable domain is DVKVTQSSRYLVKRTGEKVFLECVQDMDHENMFWYRQDPGLGLRLIYFSYDVKMKEKGDIPEGYSVSREKKERFSLILESASTNQTSMYLCASSLRAEQYFGPGTRLTVT.

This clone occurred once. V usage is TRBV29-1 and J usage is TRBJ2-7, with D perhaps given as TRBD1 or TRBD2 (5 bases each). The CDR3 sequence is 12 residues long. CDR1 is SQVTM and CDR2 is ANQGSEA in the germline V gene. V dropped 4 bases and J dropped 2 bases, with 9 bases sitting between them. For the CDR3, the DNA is TGCAGCGTTGGGGACGGACCCTACGAGCAGTACTTC. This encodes CSVGDGPYEQYF.

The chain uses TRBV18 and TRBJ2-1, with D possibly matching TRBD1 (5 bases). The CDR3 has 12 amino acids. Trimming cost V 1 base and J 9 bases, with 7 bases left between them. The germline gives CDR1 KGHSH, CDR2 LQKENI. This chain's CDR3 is CASSPLGVEQFF. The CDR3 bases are TGTGCCAGCTCACCACTAGGGGTTGAGCAGTTCTTC.

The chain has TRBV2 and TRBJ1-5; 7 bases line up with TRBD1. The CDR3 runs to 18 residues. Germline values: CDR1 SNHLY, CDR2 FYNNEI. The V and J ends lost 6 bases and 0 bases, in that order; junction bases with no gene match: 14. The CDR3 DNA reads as TGTGCCAGCAGCGGTCGGGACAGCTTTTCAAATAGCAATCAGCCCCAGCATTTT. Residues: CASSGRDSFSNSNQPQHF.

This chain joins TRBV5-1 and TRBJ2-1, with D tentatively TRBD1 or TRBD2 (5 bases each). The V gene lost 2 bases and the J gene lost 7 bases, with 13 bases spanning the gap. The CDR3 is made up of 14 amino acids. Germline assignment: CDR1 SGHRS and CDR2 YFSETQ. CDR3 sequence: CASSFYPGSNEQFF. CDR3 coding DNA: TGCGCCAGCAGCTTTTACCCAGGGAGTAATGAGCAGTTCTTC.

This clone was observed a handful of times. CDR3 sequence reads: CASSLVQGSPFF. As DNA, the CDR3 is TGTGCCAGCAGTTTAGTTCAAGGGTCGCCTTTCTTT. V gene TRBV28 combines with J gene TRBJ1-1; no reliable D call. This CDR3 spans 12 amino acids. Germline V gene data show CDR1 as MDHEN and CDR2 as SYDVKM. V lost 2 bases and J 12 bases, leaving 13 bases between the germline ends.

This chain's CDR3 is CASSGEAGSYNEQFF. Here the CDR3 DNA reads TGTGCCAGCAGTGGCGAGGCGGGCTCCTACAATGAGCAGTTCTTC. This sequence joins TRBV6-1 and TRBJ2-1; tentative D call: TRBD2 (5 bases). This CDR3 spans 15 amino acids. CDR1 MNHNS and CDR2 SASEGT come from the germline V gene. V was trimmed by 4 bases and J by 0 bases, leaving 10 bases between them.

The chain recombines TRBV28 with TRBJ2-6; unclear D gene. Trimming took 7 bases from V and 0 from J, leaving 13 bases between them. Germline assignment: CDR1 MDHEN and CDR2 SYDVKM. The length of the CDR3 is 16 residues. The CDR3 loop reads CASTQWRHSGANVLTF. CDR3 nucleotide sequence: TGTGCCAGCACCCAATGGCGACACTCTGGGGCCAACGTCCTGACTTTC.

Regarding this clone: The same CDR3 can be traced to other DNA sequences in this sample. CDR3 region: CASSLDRGDGYTF. CDR3 DNA: TGTGCCAGCAGCCTAGACAGGGGTGATGGCTACACCTTC. The genes are TRBV2 and TRBJ1-2, with 8 bases aligning to TRBD1. The CDR3 extends over 13 amino acids. Germline-derived CDR1 and CDR2 are SNHLY and FYNNEI. The trim removed 6 bases at V and 6 bases at J, leaving 6 bases unmatched.

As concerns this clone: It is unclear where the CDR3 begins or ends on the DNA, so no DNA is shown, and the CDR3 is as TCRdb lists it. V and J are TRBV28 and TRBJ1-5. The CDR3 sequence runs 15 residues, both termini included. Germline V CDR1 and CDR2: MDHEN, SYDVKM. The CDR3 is CASILGGARGQPQHF.

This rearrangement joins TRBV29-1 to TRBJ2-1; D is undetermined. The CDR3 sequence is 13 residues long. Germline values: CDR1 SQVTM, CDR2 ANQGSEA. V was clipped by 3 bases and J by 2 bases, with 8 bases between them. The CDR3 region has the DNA TGCAGCGTTGATACAGCTACCTACAATGAGCAGTTCTTC. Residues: CSVDTATYNEQFF.